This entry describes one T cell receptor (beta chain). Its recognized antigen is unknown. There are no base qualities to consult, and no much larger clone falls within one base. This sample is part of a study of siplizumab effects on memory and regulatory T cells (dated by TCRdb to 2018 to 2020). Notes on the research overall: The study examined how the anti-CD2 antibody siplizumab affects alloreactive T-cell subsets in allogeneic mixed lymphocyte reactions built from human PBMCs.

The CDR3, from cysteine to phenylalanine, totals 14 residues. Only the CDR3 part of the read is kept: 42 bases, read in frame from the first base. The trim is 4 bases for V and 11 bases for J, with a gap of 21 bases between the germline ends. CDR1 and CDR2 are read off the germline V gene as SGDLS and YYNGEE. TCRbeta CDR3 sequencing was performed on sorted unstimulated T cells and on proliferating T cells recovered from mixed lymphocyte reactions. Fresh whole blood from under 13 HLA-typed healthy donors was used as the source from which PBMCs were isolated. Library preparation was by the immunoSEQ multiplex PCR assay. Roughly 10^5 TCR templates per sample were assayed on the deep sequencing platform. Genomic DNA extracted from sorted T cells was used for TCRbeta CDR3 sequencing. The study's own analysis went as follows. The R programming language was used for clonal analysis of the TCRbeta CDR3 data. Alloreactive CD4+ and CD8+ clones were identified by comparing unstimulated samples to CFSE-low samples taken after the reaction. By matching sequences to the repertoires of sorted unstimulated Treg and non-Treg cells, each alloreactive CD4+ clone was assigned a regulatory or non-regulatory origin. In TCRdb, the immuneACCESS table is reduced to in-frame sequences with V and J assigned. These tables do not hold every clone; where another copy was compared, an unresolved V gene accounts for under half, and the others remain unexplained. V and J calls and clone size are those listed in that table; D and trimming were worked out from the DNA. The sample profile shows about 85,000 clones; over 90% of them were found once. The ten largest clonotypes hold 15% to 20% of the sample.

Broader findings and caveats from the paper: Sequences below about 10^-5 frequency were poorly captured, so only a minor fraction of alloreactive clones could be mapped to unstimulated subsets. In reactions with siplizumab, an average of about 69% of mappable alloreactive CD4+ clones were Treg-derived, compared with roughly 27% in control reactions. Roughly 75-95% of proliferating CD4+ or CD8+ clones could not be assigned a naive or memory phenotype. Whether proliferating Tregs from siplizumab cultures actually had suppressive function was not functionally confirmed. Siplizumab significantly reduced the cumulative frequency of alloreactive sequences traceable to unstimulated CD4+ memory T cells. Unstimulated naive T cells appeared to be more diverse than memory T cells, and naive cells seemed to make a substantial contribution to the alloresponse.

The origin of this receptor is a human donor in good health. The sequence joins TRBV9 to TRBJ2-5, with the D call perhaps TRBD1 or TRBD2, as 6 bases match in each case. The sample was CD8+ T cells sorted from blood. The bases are TGTGCCAGCAGCCAAGGACAGCCCCCGGGGGAGCAGTACTTC. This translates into CASSQGQPPGEQYF.